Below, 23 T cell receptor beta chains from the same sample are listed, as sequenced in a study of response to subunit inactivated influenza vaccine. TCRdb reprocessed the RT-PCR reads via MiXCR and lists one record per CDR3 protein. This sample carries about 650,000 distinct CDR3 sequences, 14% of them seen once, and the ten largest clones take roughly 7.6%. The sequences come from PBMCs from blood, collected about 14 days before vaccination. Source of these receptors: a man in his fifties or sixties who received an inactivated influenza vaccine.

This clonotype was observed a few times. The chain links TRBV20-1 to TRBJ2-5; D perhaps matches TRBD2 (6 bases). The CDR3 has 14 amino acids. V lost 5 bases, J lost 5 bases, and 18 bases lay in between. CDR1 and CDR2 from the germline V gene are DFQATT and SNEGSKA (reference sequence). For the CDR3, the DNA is TGCAGTGCTGTAAGGAGGGAGTTGGGGGAGACCCAGTACTTC. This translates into CSAVRRELGETQYF.

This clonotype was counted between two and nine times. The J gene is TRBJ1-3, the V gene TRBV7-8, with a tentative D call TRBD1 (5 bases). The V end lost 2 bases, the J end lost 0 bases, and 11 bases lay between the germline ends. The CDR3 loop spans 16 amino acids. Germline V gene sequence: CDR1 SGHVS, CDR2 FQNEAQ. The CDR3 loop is CASSLRRGTSGNTIYF. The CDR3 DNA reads TGTGCCAGCAGCTTACGGCGGGGCACCTCTGGAAACACCATATATTTT.

The chain's CDR3 is CASRASYNEQFF. The DNA of the CDR3 is TGTGCCAGCAGGGCCTCCTACAATGAGCAGTTCTTC. V usage is TRBV28 and J usage is TRBJ2-1; no definite D call. There are 12 residues in the CDR3. Deletions cut 6 bases from V and 0 bases from J, with 3 bases between. Germline lookup yields CDR1 MDHEN and CDR2 SYDVKM.

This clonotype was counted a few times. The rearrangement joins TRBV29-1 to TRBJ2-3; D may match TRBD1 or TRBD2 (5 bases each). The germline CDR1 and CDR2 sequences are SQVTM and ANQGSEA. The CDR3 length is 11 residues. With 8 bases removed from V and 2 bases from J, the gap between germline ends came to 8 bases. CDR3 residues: CSSGATDTQYF. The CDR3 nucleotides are TGCAGCTCCGGGGCCACAGATACGCAGTATTTT.

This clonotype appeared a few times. In DNA form, the CDR3 reads TGCGCCAGCAGCTTTGGTCCGGGAGTCACCGAAGCTTTCTTT. It encodes CASSFGPGVTEAFF. The V call is TRBV5-1, the J call TRBJ1-1; D remains unclear. The CDR3 totals 14 residues. V gave up 2 bases and J gave up 8 bases, with 16 bases separating them. Germline-derived CDR1 and CDR2 are SGHRS and YFSETQ.

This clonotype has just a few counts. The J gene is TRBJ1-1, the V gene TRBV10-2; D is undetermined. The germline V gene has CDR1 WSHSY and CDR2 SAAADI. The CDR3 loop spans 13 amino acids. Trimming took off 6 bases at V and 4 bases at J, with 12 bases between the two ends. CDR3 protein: CASRPEGITEAFF. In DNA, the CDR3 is TGCGCCAGCAGGCCAGAGGGCATCACTGAAGCTTTCTTT.

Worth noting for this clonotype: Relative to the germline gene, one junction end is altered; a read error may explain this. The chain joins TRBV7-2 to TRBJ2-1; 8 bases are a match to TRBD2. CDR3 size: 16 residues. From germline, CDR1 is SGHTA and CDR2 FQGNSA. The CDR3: CATSLTSGSSYNEQFF. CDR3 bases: TGTGCCACCAGCCTTACTAGCGGAAGCTCCTACAATGAGCAGTTCTTC.

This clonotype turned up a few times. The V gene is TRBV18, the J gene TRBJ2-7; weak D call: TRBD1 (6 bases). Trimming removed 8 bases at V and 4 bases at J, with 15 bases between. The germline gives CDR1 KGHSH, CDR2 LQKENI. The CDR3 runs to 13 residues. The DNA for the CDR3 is TGTGCCAGCAGCCCACCCCAGGGGTACGAGCAGTACTTC. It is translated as CASSPPQGYEQYF. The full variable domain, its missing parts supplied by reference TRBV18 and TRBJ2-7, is NAGVMQNPRHLVRRRGQEARLRCSPMKGHSHVYWYRQLPEEGLKFMVYLQKENIIDESGMPKERFSAEFPKEGPSILRIQQVVRGDSAAYFCASSPPQGYEQYFGPGTRLTVT.

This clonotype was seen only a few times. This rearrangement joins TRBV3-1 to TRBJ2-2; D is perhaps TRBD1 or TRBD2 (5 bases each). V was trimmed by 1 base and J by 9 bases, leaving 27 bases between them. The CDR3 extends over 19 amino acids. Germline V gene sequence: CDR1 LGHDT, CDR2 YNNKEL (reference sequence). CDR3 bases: TGTGCCAGCAGCCAAGGTAGTGGGGGTCGAGTCTCTCGTCTCCGGGAGCTGTTTTTT. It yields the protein CASSQGSGGRVSRLRELFF.

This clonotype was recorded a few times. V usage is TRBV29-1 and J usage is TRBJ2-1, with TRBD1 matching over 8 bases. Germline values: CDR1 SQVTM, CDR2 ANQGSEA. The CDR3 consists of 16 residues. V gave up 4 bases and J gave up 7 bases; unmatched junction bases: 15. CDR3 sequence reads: CSVAGGERGLFNEQFF. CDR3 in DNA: TGCAGCGTTGCAGGGGGCGAACGTGGACTCTTTAATGAGCAGTTCTTC.

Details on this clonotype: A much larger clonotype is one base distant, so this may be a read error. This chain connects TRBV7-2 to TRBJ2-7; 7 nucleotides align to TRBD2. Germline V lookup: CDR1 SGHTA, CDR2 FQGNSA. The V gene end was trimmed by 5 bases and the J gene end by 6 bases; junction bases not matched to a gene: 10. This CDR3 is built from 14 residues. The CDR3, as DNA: TGTGCCAGCAGCACTAAGTCAGGGAGGGGCGAGCAGTACTTC. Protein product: CASSTKSGRGEQYF. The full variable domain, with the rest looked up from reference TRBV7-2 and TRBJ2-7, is GAGVSQSPSNKVTEKGKDVELRCDPISGHTALYWYRQSLGQGLEFLIYFQGNSAPDKSGLPSDRFSAERTGGSVSTLTIQRTQQEDSAVYLCASSTKSGRGEQYFGPGTRLTVT.

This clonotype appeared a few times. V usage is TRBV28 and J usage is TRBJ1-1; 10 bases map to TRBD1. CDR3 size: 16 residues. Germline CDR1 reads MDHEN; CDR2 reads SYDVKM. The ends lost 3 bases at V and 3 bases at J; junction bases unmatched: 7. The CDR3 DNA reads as TGTGCCAGCAGTTTCGACAGGGGGCATGCGTACACTGAAGCTTTCTTT. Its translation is CASSFDRGHAYTEAFF.

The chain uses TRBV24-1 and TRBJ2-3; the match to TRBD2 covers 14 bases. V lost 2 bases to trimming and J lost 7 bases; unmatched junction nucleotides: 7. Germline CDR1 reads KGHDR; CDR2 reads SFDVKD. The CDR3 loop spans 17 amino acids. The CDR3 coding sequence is TGTGCCACCAGTGATTCCGCCGGGACTAGCGGGAGTAATACGCAGTATTTT. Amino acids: CATSDSAGTSGSNTQYF.

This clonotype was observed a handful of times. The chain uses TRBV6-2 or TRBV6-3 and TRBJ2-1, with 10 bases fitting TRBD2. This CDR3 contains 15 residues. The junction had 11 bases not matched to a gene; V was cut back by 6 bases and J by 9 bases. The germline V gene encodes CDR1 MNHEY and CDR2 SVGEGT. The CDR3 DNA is TGTGCCAGCAGCCAAGCGGGAGGGCCCCAGGTTGAGCAGTTCTTC. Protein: CASSQAGGPQVEQFF.

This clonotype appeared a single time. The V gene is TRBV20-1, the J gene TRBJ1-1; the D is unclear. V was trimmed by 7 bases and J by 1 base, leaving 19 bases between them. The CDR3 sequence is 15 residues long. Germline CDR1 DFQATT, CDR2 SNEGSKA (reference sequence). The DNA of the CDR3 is TGCAGTGGGTCCGTGCGGGGATCGACGAACACTGAAGCTTTCTTT. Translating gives CSGSVRGSTNTEAFF.

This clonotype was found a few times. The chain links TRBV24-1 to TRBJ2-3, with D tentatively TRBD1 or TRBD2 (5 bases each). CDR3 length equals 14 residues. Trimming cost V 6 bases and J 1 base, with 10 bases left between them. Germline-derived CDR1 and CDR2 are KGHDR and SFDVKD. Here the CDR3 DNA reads TGTGCCACCAGTCTCCCGGGGCGCACAGATACGCAGTATTTT. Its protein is CATSLPGRTDTQYF.

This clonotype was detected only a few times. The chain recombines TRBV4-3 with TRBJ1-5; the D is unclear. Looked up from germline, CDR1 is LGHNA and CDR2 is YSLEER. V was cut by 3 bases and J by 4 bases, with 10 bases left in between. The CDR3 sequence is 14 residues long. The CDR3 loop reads CASSQEVYNQPQHF. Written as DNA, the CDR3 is TGCGCCAGCAGCCAGGAAGTGTATAATCAGCCCCAGCATTTT.

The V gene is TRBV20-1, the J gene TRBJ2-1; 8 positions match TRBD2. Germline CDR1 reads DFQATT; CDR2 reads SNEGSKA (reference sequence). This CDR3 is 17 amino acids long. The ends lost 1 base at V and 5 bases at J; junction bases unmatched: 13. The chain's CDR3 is CSARGGSGTSTNNEQFF. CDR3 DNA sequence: TGCAGTGCTAGAGGGGGTAGCGGGACTTCTACGAACAATGAGCAGTTCTTC.

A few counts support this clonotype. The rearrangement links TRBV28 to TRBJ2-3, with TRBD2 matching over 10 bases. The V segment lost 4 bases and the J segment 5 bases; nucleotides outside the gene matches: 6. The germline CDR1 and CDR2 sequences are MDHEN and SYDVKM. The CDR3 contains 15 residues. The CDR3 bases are TGTGCCAGCAGTTCGCTAGCGGGGGTTGTAGATACGCAGTATTTT. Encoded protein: CASSSLAGVVDTQYF.

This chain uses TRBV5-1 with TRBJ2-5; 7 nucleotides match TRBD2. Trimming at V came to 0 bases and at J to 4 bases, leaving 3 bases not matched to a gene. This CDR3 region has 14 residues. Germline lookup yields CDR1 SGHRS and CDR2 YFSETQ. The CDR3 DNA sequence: TGCGCCAGCAGCTTGGAAGTAGCGGGAGAGACCCAGTACTTC. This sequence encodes CASSLEVAGETQYF.

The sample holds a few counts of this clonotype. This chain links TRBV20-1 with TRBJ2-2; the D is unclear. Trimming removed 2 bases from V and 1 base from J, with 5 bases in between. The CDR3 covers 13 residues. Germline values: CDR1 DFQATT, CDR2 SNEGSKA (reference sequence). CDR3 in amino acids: CSARFQNTGELFF. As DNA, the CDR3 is TGCAGTGCTAGATTCCAGAACACCGGGGAGCTGTTTTTT.

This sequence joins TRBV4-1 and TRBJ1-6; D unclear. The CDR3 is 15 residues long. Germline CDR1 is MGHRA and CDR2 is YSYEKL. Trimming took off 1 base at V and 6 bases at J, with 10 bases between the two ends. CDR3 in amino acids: CASSQVSSTNSPLHF. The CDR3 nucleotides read TGCGCCAGCAGCCAAGTATCGTCGACTAATTCACCCCTCCACTTT.

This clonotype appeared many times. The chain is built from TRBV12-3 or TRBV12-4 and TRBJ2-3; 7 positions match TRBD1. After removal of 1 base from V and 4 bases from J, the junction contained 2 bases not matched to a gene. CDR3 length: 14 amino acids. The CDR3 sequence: CASSLVGGADTQYF. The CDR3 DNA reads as TGTGCCAGCAGTTTAGTAGGGGGCGCAGATACGCAGTATTTT.